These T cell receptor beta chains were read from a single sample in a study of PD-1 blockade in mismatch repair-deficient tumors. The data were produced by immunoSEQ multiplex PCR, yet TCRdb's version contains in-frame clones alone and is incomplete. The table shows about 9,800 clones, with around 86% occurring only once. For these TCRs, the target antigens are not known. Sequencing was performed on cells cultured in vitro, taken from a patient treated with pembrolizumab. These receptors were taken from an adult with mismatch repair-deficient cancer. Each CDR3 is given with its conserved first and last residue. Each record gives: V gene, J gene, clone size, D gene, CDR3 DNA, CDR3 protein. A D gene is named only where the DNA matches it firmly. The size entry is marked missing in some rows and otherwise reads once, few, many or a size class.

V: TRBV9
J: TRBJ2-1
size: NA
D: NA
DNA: TGTGCCAGCAGCGTAGGGGGGGCGAATGAGCAGTTCTTC
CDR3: CASSVGGANEQFF

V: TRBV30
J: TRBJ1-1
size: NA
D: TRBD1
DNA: TGTGCCTGGGCTCCCGGACAGGGTTTTGTGAACACTGAAGCTTTCTTT
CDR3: CAWAPGQGFVNTEAFF

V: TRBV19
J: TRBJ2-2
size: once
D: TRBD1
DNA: TGTGCCAGTGGCCTTAGGACAGGGGACACCGGGGAGCTGTTTTTT
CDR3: CASGLRTGDTGELFF

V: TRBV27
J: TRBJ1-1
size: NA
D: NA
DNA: TGTGCCAGCAGTTTAGGGTCGGGCACTGAAGCTTTCTTT
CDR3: CASSLGSGTEAFF

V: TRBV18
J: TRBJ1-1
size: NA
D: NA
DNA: TGTGCCAGCTCCCAATGGCTCGGAGATATGAACACTGAAGCTTTCTTT
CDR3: CASSQWLGDMNTEAFF

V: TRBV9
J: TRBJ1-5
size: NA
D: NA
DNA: TGTGCCAGCAGCGTGACCTCAAATCAGCCCCAGCATTTT
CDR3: CASSVTSNQPQHF

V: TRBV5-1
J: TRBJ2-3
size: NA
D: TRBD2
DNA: TGCGCCAGCAGCTTGGGCGGGGGTAAAGATACGCAGTATTTT
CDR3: CASSLGGGKDTQYF

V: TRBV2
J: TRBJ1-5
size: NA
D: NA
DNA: TGTGCCAGCAGCGACCGGGTCGAGTTCCAGCCCCAGCATTTT
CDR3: CASSDRVEFQPQHF

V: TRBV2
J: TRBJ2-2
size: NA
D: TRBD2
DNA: TGTGCCAGCAGTGACGGTGTACTAGCGGGAGGTCGCACCGGGGAGCTGTTTTTT
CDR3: CASSDGVLAGGRTGELFF

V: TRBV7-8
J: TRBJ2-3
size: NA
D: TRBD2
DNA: TGTGCCAGCAGCTCCCCTACTAGCGGGACTAGCACAGATACGCAGTATTTT
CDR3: CASSSPTSGTSTDTQYF

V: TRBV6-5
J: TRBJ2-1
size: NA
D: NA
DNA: TGTGCCAGCAGCCGGGATGGACGTGAGCAGTTCTTC
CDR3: CASSRDGREQFF

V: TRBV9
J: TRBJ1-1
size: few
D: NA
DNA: TGTGCCAGCAGCCATGGGGGTAACACTGAAGCTTTCTTT
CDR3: CASSHGGNTEAFF

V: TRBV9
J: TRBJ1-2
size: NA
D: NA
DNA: TGTGCCAGCAGCGTAGCCCCAGGGGCTGACTATGGCTACACCTTC
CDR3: CASSVAPGADYGYTF

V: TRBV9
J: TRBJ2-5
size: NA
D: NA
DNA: TGTGCCAGCAGCGTATCTGGTTTTGGGGAGACCCAGTACTTC
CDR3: CASSVSGFGETQYF

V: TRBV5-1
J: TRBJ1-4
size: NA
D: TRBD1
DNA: TGCGCCAGCAGCTTCGGGACAGGTTCGGAAAAACTGTTTTTT
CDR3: CASSFGTGSEKLFF

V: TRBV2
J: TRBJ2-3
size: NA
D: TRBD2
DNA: TGTGCCAGCATTCATGGACTAGCGAGTCACACAGATACGCAGTATTTT
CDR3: CASIHGLASHTDTQYF

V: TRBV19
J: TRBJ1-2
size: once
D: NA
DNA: TGTGCCAGTAGTACCCTAGAGGGGGGAAGAGACTATGGCTACACCTTC
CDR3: CASSTLEGGRDYGYTF

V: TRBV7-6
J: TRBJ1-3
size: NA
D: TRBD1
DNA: TGTGCCAGCAGCCCGTGGACAGGGAGTTCTGGAAACACCATATATTTT
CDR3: CASSPWTGSSGNTIYF

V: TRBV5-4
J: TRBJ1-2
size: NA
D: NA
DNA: TGTGCCAGCAGCTTGAGGTCAGCCCTTGGTGGCTATGGCTACACCTTC
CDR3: CASSLRSALGGYGYTF

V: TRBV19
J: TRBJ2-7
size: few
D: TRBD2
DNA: TGTGCCAGTAGTATCTCTGGAGAACTAGCGGGAGTAGTCTACGAGCAGTACTTC
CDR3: CASSISGELAGVVYEQYF

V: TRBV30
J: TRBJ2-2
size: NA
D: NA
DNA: TGTGCCTGGTCAAACACCGGGGAGCTGTTTTTT
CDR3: CAWSNTGELFF

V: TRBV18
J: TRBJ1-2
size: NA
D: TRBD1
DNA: TGTGCCAGCTCACCTTTCGGACAGGGGGCCGGCTATGGCTACACCTTC
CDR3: CASSPFGQGAGYGYTF